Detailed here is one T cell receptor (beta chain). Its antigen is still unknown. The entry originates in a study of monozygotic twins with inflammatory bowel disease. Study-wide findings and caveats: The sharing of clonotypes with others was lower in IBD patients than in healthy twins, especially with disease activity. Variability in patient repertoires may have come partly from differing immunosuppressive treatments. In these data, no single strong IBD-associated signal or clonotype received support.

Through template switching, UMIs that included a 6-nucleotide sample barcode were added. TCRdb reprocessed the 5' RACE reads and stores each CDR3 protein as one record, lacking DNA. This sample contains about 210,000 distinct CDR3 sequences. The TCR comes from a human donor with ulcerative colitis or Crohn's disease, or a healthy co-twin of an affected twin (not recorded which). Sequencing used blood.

The CDR3 protein is CASSRQTEGYEQYF. This chain links TRBV4-1 with TRBJ2-7; TCRdb outputs TRBD1, but without DNA this stays unchecked. Looked up from germline, CDR1 is MGHRA and CDR2 is YSYEKL. This CDR3 region has 14 residues.